This T cell receptor (beta chain) was profiled in a study of early T cells in non-severe SARS-CoV-2 infection (dated by TCRdb to 2020 to 2022). General notes on the study: Because TCR sequencing was done on bulk RNA from unsorted whole blood, the alpha and beta chains could not be paired.

Reading from cysteine to phenylalanine, the CDR3 counts 15 amino acids. Only the CDR3 DNA stays, 45 bases, in frame from base 1. Trimming takes 3 bases from V and 2 bases from J, and the germline ends sit 11 bases apart. The study was a case-control design nested within a healthcare worker cohort in London, UK, with weekly nasopharyngeal swab PCR tests and blood sampling. Healthcare workers were recruited during the week of the UK lockdown, between 23 and 31 March 2020, and followed weekly for up to roughly 15 weeks. About this clonotype: Its cognate antigen has yet to be identified. Per-base qualities were not stored, and no clone one base away is much larger.

Overall results and qualifications from the work: Matching against VDJdb was skewed toward anti-spike CD8 responses, likely underestimated virus-specific expansions, and missed private and CD4 specificities.

Library method: 5' RACE. TCRdb shows the sequencer as NextSeq 500. Unique molecular identifiers were attached to individual cDNA molecules in the TCR library protocol so that sequencing error and PCR bias could be corrected. Both TCR alpha and beta chains were sequenced, and tight co-correlation was observed between alpha and beta sequence abundances in each sample. Regarding the original processing steps: Decombinator V4 was used to annotate TCR sequences for V gene, J gene and CDR3. TCRs were defined as expanded if a significant change between any two time points was detected under a Poisson model with p below 0.0001. Abundances of TCRs were expressed as counts per million after normalisation to the total number of TCRs sequenced in each sample. MAIT TCRs were defined by TRAV1-2 paired with TRAJ12, TRAJ20 or TRAJ33, and iNKT TCRs by TRAV10 paired with TRAJ18. VDJdb, accessed on 1 November 2021, was searched for TCRs annotated for CMV, EBV and SARS-CoV-2, and TCRs annotated for more than one antigen were excluded. Using fastp at Q25 and MiXCR, TCRdb reprocessed the public reads and kept productive beta chains. Entries are consolidated by CDR3 protein sequence, retaining the most common genes and DNA. Clone size and V and J calls follow TCRdb, not the original study. Within this sample are 75,000 to 100,000 distinct CDR3 sequences, with around 14% of them counted one time only. Roughly 7% of the sample goes to the ten largest clones.

Specimen: whole blood. The source is an adult who was a healthcare worker with PCR-confirmed SARS-CoV-2 infection or an uninfected control (not recorded which). The receptor chain draws on TRBV12-3 or TRBV12-4 and TRBJ2-1; a tentative D match to TRBD2 spans 5 bases. The CDR3 has the sequence CASSFRAAPYNEQFF. The DNA sequence reads TGTGCCAGCAGTTTTAGAGCGGCACCCTACAATGAGCAGTTCTTC.